These 4 T cell receptor beta chains were sequenced from one sample in a study of blood T cell repertoires in COVID-19. Here immunoSEQ multiplex PCR was the method, and the copy in TCRdb shows in-frame clones only, minus some. There are about 340,000 clones in the sample; around 90% occur only once, and more than 3% lies in the top ten. The sample was peripheral blood. All receptors derive from a woman between 18 and 29 years old who had recovered from COVID-19.

The chain recombines TRBV29-1 with TRBJ2-1, with D tentatively TRBD1 (6 bases). CDR3 size: 18 residues. Trimming took 3 bases from V and 4 from J, leaving 25 bases between them. Per germline, CDR1 SQVTM and CDR2 ANQGSEA. In DNA form, the CDR3 reads TGCAGCGTTGAGATCCAAGAACAGGGTACCCCATTTTACAATGAGCAGTTCTTC. Its protein is CSVEIQEQGTPFYNEQFF.

The count of this clone is one. This chain uses TRBV27 with TRBJ2-1; TRBD2 matches 7 bases. Trimming took 3 bases from V and 6 from J; bases not matched to a gene: 5. Germline V CDR1 and CDR2: MNHEY, SMNVEV (reference sequence). This CDR3 region has 14 residues. CDR3 in amino acids: CASSFLAETNEQFF. CDR3 coding DNA: TGTGCCAGCAGTTTTCTAGCGGAGACCAATGAGCAGTTCTTC.

The chain has TRBV7-2 and TRBJ2-2; 7 bases match TRBD1. The CDR3 contains 17 residues. Germline CDR1 reads SGHTA; CDR2 reads FQGNSA. J lost 1 base, V lost 4 bases, and 9 bases had no gene match. The CDR3 here is CASSSNLAGGNTGELFF. The CDR3 nucleotides read TGTGCCAGCAGCTCCAATCTTGCAGGGGGGAACACCGGGGAGCTGTTTTTT.

This rearrangement joins TRBV5-4 to TRBJ2-2, with 9 positions matching TRBD2. The CDR3 is 14 amino acids. V shed 7 bases and J 0 bases; nucleotides not matched to a gene: 1. CDR1 and CDR2 (germline): SGHNT, YYREEE (reference sequence). CDR3 in DNA: TGTGCCAGCCGACTAGCGGCGAACACCGGGGAGCTGTTTTTT. Its translation: CASRLAANTGELFF. The full variable domain, rest sourced from reference TRBV5-4 and TRBJ2-2, is ETGVTQSPTHLIKTRGQQVTLRCSSQSGHNTVSWYQQALGQGPQFIFQYYREEENGRGNFPPRFSGLQFPNYSSELNVNALELDDSALYLCASRLAANTGELFFGEGSRLTVL.